These T cell receptor beta chains were read from a single sample in a study of CD8+ T cells in alopecia areata. Using immunoSEQ multiplex PCR, the repertoire was profiled, and TCRdb retains in-frame clones only, with some absent. The repertoire holds 120,000 to 150,000 clones, about 86% seen once, with 13% in the top ten. The specimen was CD8+ T cells sorted from blood, collected at week 4, from a patient treated with tofacitinib. The receptor set was obtained from a human donor with alopecia areata. CDR3s include the opening cysteine and the closing phenylalanine or tryptophan. A D gene is named only where the DNA matches it firmly.

d_gene,j_gene,v_gene,CDR3aa
TRBD1,TRBJ1-2,TRBV19,CASGPGQDPSYGYTF
NA,TRBJ2-1,TRBV7-9,CASSLGLVQFF
NA,TRBJ2-1,TRBV29-1,CSAIKASYNEQFF
NA,TRBJ1-3,TRBV29-1,CSGGAIGNTIYF
NA,TRBJ2-2,TRBV27,CASSLAGLPGELFF
NA,TRBJ2-3,TRBV27,CASSLWTAASDTQYF
TRBD1,TRBJ2-1,TRBV6-1,CASSEWGQGQFF
NA,TRBJ2-2,TRBV7-2,CASSLTAPNTGELFF
TRBD2,TRBJ2-7,TRBV6-5,CASRTGLAQYYEQYF
NA,TRBJ1-2,TRBV29-1,CSVVYNGYTF
TRBD1,TRBJ2-7,TRBV4-1,CASSRTGDNEQYF
NA,TRBJ2-3,TRBV27,CASSLSTGTTDTQYF
TRBD1,TRBJ2-1,TRBV11-3,CASSLETGVEEQFF
TRBD1,TRBJ2-1,TRBV7-8,CASSFGQAQNEQFF
TRBD2,TRBJ2-1,TRBV19,CASSAGGDYNEQFF
TRBD1,TRBJ1-1,TRBV13,CATRDRGMNTEAFF